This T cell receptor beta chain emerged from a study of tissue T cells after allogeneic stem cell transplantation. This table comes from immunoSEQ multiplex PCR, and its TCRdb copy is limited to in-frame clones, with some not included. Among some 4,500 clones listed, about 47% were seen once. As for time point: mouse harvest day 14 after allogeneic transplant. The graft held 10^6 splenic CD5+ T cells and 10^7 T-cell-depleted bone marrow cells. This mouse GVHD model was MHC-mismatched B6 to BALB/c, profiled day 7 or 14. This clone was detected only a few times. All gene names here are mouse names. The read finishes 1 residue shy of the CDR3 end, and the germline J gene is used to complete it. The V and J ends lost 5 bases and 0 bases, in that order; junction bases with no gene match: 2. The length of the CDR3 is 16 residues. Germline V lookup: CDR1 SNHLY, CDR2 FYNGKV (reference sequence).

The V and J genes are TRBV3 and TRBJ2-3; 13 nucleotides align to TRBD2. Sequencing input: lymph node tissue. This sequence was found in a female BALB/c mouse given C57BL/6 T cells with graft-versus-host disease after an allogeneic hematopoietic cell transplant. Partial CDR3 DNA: TGTGCCAGCAGCAGGACTGGGGGGGCGAGTGCAGAAACGCTGTAT. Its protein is CASSRTGGASAETLY. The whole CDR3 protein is CASSRTGGASAETLYF.